A selection of T cell receptor beta chains follows, all from one sample in a study of identical twins. TCRdb called the 5' RACE reads again in MiXCR, with one record for every CDR3 protein. The sample consists of nearly 900,000 distinct CDR3 sequences, 10% to 15% of them appearing once. The same sample was also studied in work on yellow fever vaccine responses in identical twins.

Sample: PBMCs. The receptors derive from a woman under 30 in good health. Both conserved end residues are part of each CDR3. A D gene is named only where the DNA matches it firmly. For some rows the clone size is stated as once, few or many, or as a class when expanded; others skip it.

.	TRBV12-3/TRBV12-4	TRBJ2-2	.	TGTGCCAGCAGCCAGGGACTCCTAAACACCGGGGAGCTGTTTTTT	CASSQGLLNTGELFF
.	TRBV29-1	TRBJ2-2	.	TGCAGCGTTGAAAAGGACACCGGGGAGCTGTTTTTT	CSVEKDTGELFF
.	TRBV5-1	TRBJ2-3	many	TGCGCCAGCACCCGTCGGGGTTCCGACACAGATACGCAGTATTTT	CASTRRGSDTDTQYF
TRBD1	TRBV6-1	TRBJ2-1	.	TGTGCCAGCACCCTAATGGACAGGGTCAATGAGCAGTTCTTC	CASTLMDRVNEQFF
.	TRBV6-1	TRBJ2-7	.	TGTGCCAGCAGTAATCATGGAGGGGGCAAAAGGTACGAGCAGTACTTC	CASSNHGGGKRYEQYF
TRBD1	TRBV5-1	TRBJ2-6	few	TGCGCCAGCAGCTTAGACGGGACAGCCCTCTCTGGGGCCAACGTCCTGACTTTC	CASSLDGTALSGANVLTF
.	TRBV10-3	TRBJ1-5	many	TGTGCCATCAGTGAGTCGGGGCACAATCAGCCCCAGCATTTT	CAISESGHNQPQHF
TRBD1	TRBV24-1	TRBJ2-2	.	TGCGCCACCCAGGGGGTTAGGGAACAGGCCGGGGAGCTGTTTTTT	CATQGVREQAGELFF
TRBD2	TRBV24-1	TRBJ2-1	few	TGTGCCACCAGTGATCCCCCGGGTAGCGGGGCTCTCAATGAGCAGTTCTTC	CATSDPPGSGALNEQFF
TRBD1	TRBV7-6	TRBJ2-1	.	TGTGCCAGCAGACCCGGCCGACAGGGGGGTTACAATGAGCAGTTCTTC	CASRPGRQGGYNEQFF
.	TRBV21-1	TRBJ2-3	few	TGTGCCAGCAGCAAAGTCGCTAGCGGGCGAGGAGATACGCAGTATTTT	CASSKVASGRGDTQYF
TRBD1	TRBV25-1	TRBJ1-2	.	TGTGCCAGCACAAAGACAGGGAACTATGGCTACACCTTC	CASTKTGNYGYTF
TRBD2	TRBV2	TRBJ2-7	few	TGTGCCAGCAGGGCAGCGGGAGTCACCTACGAGCAGTACTTC	CASRAAGVTYEQYF
.	TRBV7-6	TRBJ1-1	.	TGTGCCAGCTCAGGTTGGTCAGGGACTGGGCAATGGACTGAAGCTTTCTTT	CASSGWSGTGQWTEAFF
.	TRBV15	TRBJ2-5	few	TGTGCCACCAGCAGAGATGAAGGGTACCCCCAAGAGACCCAGTACTTC	CATSRDEGYPQETQYF
.	TRBV11-2	TRBJ2-1	.	TGTGCCAGCAGCTTAGGAATCAGTCTCAATGAGCAGTTCTTC	CASSLGISLNEQFF
TRBD2	TRBV27	TRBJ2-7	.	TGTGCCAGCAGTCCAGGGTGGGAGCGGGAGTTTTACGAGCAGTACTTC	CASSPGWEREFYEQYF
.	TRBV4-1	TRBJ2-2	many	TGCGCCAGCAGCCCTTTTGGACTCGACACCGGGGAGCTGTTTTTT	CASSPFGLDTGELFF
.	TRBV27	TRBJ1-1	.	TGTGCCAGCAGAAAGACCGCCTTGGGGATGGCTGAAGCTTTCTTT	CASRKTALGMAEAFF
TRBD1	TRBV7-6	TRBJ2-7	.	TGTGCCAGCAGCCCCCTGGAAGGGACAGGGTGGTCCTACGAGCAGTACTTC	CASSPLEGTGWSYEQYF
.	TRBV24-1	TRBJ2-1	few	TGTGCCACCAGTACGGACGCTGTGAATGAGCAGTTCTTC	CATSTDAVNEQFF
TRBD1	TRBV29-1	TRBJ1-1	few	TGCAGCGAGCAACAGGGGGTGGGTGAAGCTTTCTTT	CSEQQGVGEAFF
.	TRBV6-5	TRBJ2-1	.	TGTGCCAGCAGTTACTCAGGGGTTTGGGGAGTCTACAATGAGCAGTTCTTC	CASSYSGVWGVYNEQFF
.	TRBV5-5	TRBJ2-1	few	TGTGCCAGCAGCTTGGACACGGCGTCCTACAATGAGCAGTTCTTC	CASSLDTASYNEQFF
.	TRBV7-6	TRBJ2-3	few	TGTGCCAGCAGCGGAACAAGCGCGGGGATATACACAGATACGCAGTATTTT	CASSGTSAGIYTDTQYF
.	TRBV20-1	TRBJ1-2	.	TGCAGTGCTAGAGATCATAGCGAATCTAACTATGGCTACACCTTC	CSARDHSESNYGYTF
TRBD1	TRBV10-3	TRBJ1-5	few	TGTGCCATCAGTGAGTCGGAGACAGGGGGATGGGGTCAGCCCCAGCATTTT	CAISESETGGWGQPQHF
TRBD1	TRBV20-1	TRBJ1-5	.	TGCAGTGCGTTGACAGGGTTCAGCAATCAGCCCCAGCATTTT	CSALTGFSNQPQHF
TRBD2	TRBV20-1	TRBJ2-4	many	TGCAGTGCTAGAGATCCCGGACTAGCGGGGGTGGCCATTCAGTACTTC	CSARDPGLAGVAIQYF
.	TRBV12-3/TRBV12-4	TRBJ2-2	many	TGTGCCAGCAGTTTAGCGCCGAGGGCGCAAGGCGGGGAGCTGTTTTTT	CASSLAPRAQGGELFF
TRBD1	TRBV25-1	TRBJ1-5	few	TGTGCCAGCAGTGCGGGGACAGGGAGGAGCAATCAGCCCCAGCATTTT	CASSAGTGRSNQPQHF